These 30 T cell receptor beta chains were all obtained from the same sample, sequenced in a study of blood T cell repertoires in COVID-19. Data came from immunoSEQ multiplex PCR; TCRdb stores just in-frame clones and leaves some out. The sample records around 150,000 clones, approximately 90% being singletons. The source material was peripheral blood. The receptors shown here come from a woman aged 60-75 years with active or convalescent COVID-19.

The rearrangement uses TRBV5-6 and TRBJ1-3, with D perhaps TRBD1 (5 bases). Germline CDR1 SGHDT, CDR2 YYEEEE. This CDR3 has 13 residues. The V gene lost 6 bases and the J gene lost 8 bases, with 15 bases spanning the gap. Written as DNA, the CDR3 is TGTGCCAGCACCCAGATATCGGGGGACACCATATATTTT. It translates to CASTQISGDTIYF.

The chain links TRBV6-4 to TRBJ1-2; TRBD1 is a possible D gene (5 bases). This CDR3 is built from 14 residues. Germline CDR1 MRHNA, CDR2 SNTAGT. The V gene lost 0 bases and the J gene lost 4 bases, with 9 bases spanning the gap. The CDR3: CASSDSQGIYGYTF. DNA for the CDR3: TGTGCCAGCAGTGACTCCCAGGGTATCTATGGCTACACCTTC.

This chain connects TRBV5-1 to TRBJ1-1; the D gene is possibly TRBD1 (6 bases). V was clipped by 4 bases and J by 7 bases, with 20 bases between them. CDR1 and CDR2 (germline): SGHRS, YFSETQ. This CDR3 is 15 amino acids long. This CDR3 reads CASSPPLQGRGEAFF. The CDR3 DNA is TGCGCCAGCAGCCCCCCCCTTCAGGGGAGAGGTGAAGCTTTCTTT.

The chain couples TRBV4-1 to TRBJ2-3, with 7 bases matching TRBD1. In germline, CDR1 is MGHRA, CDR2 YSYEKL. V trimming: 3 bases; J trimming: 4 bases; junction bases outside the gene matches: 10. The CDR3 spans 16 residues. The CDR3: CASSQSGRGLADTQYF. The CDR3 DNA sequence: TGCGCCAGCAGCCAGAGCGGAAGGGGGCTCGCAGATACGCAGTATTTT.

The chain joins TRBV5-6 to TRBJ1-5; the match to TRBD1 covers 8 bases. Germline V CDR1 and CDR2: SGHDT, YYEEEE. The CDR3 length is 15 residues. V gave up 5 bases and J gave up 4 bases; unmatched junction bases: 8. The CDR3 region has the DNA TGTGCCAGCAGGCGAACGGGACAGGTGAATCAGCCCCAGCATTTT. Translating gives CASRRTGQVNQPQHF.

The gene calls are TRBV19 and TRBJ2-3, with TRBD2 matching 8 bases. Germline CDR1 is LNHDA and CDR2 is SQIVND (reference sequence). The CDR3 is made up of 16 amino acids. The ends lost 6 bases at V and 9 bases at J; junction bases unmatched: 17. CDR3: CASSTTSGPAGETQYF. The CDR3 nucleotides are TGTGCCAGTAGCACAACTAGCGGCCCTGCCGGGGAGACGCAGTATTTT. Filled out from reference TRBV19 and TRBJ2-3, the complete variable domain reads DGGITQSPKYLFRKEGQNVTLSCEQNLNHDAMYWYRQDPGQGLRLIYYSQIVNDFQKGDIAEGYSVSREKKESFPLTVTSAQKNPTAFYLCASSTTSGPAGETQYFGPGTRLTVL.

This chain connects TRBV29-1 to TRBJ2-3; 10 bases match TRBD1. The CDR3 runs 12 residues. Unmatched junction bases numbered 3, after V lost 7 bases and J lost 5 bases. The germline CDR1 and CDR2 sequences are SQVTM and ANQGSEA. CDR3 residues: CSDGTGEDTQYF. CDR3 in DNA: TGCAGCGACGGGACAGGGGAAGATACGCAGTATTTT.

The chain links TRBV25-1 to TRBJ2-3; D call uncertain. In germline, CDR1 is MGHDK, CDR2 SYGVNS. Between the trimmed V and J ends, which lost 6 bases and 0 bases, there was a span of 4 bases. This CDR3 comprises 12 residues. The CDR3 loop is CASRGSTDTQYF. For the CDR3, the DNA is TGTGCCAGCAGGGGCAGCACAGATACGCAGTATTTT.

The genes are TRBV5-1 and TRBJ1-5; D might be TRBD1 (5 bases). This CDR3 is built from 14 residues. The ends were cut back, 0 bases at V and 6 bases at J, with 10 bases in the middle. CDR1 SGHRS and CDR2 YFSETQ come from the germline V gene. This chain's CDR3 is CASSLGDLGQPQHF. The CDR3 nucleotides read TGCGCCAGCAGCTTGGGGGACTTAGGTCAGCCCCAGCATTTT.

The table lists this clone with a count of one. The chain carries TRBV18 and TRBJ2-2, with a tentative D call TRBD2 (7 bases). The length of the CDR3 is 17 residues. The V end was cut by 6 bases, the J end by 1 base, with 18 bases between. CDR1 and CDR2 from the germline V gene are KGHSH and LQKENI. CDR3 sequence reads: CASSPPGGRQNTGELFF. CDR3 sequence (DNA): TGTGCCAGCTCCCCTCCCGGGGGGCGACAGAACACCGGGGAGCTGTTTTTT.

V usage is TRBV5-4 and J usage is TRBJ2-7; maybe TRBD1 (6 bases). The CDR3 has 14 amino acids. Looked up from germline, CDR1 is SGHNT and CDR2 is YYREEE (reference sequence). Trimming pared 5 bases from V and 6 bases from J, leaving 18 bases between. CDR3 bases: TGTGCCAGCAGTCGTGATACAGGGTTGGGCGAGCAGTACTTC. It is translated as CASSRDTGLGEQYF.

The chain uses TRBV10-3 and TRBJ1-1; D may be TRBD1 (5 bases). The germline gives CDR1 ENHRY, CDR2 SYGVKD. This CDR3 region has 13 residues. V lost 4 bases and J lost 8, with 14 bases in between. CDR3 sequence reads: CAISGARVEEAFF. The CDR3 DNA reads TGTGCCATCAGTGGGGCCAGGGTCGAGGAAGCTTTCTTT.

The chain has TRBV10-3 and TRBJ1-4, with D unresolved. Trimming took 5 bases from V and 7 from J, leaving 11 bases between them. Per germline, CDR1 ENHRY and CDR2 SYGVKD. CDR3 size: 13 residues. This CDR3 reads CAISTKFGEKLFF. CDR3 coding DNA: TGTGCCATCAGTACTAAGTTTGGTGAAAAACTGTTTTTT.

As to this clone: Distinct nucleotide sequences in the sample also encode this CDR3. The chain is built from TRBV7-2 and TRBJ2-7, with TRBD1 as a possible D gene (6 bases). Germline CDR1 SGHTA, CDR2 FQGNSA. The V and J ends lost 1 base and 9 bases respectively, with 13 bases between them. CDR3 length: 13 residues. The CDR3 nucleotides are TGTGCCAGCAGCTTAGGCGTCAGGACAGCGCAGTACTTC. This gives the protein CASSLGVRTAQYF.

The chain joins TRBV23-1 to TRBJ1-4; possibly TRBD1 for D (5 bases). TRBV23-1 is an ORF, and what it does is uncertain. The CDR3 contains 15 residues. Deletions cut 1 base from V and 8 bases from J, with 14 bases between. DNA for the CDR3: TGCGCCAGCAGTCAATTAGGGCAGGGAGGCGAAAAACTGTTTTTT. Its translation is CASSQLGQGGEKLFF.

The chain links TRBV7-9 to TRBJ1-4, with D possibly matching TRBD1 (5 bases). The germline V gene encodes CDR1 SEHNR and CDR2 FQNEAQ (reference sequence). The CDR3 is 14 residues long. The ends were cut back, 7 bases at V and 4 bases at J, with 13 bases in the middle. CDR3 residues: CASTKGASNEKLFF. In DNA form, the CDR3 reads TGTGCCAGCACCAAAGGGGCCAGTAATGAAAAACTGTTTTTT.

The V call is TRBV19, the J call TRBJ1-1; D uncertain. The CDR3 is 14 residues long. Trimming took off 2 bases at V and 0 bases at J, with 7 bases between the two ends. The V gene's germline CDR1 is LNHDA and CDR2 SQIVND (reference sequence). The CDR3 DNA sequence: TGTGCCAGTAGTATAAATTCCGTGAACACTGAAGCTTTCTTT. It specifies CASSINSVNTEAFF.

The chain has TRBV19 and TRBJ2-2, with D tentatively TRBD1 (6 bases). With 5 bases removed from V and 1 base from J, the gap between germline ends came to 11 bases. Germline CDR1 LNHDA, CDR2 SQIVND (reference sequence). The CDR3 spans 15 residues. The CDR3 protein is CASSRDMGNTGELFF. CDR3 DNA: TGTGCCAGTAGTCGGGACATGGGGAACACCGGGGAGCTGTTTTTT.

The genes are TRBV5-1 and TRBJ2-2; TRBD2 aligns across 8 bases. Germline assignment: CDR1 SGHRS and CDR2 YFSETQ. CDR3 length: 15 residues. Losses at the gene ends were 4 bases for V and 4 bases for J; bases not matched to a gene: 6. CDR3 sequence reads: CASSPGGAGTGELFF. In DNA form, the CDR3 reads TGCGCCAGCAGCCCCGGGGGGGCAGGCACCGGGGAGCTGTTTTTT.

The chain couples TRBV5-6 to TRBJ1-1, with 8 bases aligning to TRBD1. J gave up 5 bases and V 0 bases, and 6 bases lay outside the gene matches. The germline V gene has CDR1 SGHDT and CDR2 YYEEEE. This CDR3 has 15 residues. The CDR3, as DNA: TGTGCCAGCAGCTTGGTTAGGACAGGGCGAACTGAAGCTTTCTTT. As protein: CASSLVRTGRTEAFF. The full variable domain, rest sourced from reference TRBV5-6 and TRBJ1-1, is DAGVTQSPTHLIKTRGQQVTLRCSPKSGHDTVSWYQQALGQGPQFIFQYYEEEERQRGNFPDRFSGHQFPNYSSELNVNALLLGDSALYLCASSLVRTGRTEAFFGQGTRLTVV.

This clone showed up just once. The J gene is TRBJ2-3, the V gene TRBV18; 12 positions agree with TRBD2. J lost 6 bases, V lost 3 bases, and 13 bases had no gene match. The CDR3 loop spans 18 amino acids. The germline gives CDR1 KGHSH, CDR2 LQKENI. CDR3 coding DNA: TGTGCCAGCTCACCCGTCGGACTAGCGGGGTTTTTGCAGGATACGCAGTATTTT. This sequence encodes CASSPVGLAGFLQDTQYF.

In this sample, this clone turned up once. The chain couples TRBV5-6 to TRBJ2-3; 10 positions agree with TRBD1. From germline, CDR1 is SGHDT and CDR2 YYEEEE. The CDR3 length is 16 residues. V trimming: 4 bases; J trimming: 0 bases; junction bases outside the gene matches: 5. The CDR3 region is CASSPDRGSSTDTQYF. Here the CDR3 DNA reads TGTGCCAGCAGCCCGGACAGGGGGTCGAGCACAGATACGCAGTATTTT.

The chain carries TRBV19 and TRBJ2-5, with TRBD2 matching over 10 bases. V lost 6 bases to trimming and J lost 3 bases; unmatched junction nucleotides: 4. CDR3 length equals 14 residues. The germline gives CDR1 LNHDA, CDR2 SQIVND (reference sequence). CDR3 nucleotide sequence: TGTGCCAGTAGCCTAGCGGGGGCGGAAGAGACCCAGTACTTC. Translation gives CASSLAGAEETQYF.

CDR3 DNA sequence: TGTGCCAGCAGTTACTCGAAAAACAGGATAAACTATGGCTACACCTTC. It specifies CASSYSKNRINYGYTF. This chain joins TRBV6-5 and TRBJ1-2, with TRBD1 as a possible D gene (5 bases). The CDR3 sequence is 16 residues long. Germline CDR1 and CDR2: MNHEY and SVGAGI. V gave up 0 bases and J gave up 2 bases, with 13 bases separating them.

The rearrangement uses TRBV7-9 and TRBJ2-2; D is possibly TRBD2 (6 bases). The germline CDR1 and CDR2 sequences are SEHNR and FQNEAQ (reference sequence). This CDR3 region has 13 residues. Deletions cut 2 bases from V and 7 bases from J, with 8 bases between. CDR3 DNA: TGTGCCAGCAGCTTATGGGGGGACGGGGAGCTGTTTTTT. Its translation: CASSLWGDGELFF.

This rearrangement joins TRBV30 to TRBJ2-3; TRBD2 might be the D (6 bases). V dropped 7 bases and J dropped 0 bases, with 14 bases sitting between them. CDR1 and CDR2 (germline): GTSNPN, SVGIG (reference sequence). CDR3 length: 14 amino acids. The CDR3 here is CASKEGISTDTQYF. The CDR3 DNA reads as TGTGCCTCGAAGGAGGGCATAAGCACAGATACGCAGTATTTT.

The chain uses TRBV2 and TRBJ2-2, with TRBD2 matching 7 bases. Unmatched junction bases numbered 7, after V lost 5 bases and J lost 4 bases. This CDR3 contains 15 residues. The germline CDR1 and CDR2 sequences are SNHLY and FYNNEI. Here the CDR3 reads CASSYGRGSTGELFF. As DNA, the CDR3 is TGTGCCAGCAGTTACGGGCGGGGGTCCACCGGGGAGCTGTTTTTT.

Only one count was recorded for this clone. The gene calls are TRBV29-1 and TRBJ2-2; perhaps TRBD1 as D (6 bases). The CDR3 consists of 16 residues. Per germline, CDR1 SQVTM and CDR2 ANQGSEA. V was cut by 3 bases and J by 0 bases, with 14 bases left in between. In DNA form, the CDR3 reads TGCAGCGTTGAGAACCCGGACAGAACGAACACCGGGGAGCTGTTTTTT. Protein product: CSVENPDRTNTGELFF.

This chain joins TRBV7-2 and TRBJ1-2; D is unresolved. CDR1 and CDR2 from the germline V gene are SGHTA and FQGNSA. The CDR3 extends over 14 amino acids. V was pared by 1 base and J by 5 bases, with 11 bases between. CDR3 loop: CASSLEGRGYGYTF. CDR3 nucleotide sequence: TGTGCCAGCAGCTTAGAAGGTCGGGGATATGGCTACACCTTC.

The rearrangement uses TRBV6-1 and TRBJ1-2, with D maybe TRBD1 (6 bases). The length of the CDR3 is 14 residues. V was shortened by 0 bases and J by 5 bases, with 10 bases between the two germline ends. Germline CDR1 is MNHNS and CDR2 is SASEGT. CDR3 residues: CASSEATGSYGYTF. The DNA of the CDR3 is TGTGCCAGCAGTGAAGCGACAGGTTCGTATGGCTACACCTTC.